Following are 25 T cell receptor beta chains from one sample sequenced in a study of cytomegalovirus exposure and HLA in healthy donors. PCR primers comprised 60 Vbeta and 13 Jbeta primers. Clones were sequenced by immunoSEQ multiplex PCR, and TCRdb holds only the in-frame ones, with some missing. This sample's table reports roughly 190,000 clones. Sample: PBMCs. Receptor source: a man under 40 in good health and CMV-seronegative.

The V gene is TRBV7-8, the J gene TRBJ2-7; 12 bases match TRBD2. The CDR3 is 15 residues long. CDR1 is SGHVS, CDR2 FQNEAQ, per germline. The V gene end was trimmed by 1 base and the J gene end by 7 bases; junction bases not matched to a gene: 5. CDR3 loop: CASSLGLAGVREQYF. CDR3 sequence (DNA): TGTGCCAGCAGCTTAGGACTAGCGGGAGTCAGGGAGCAGTACTTC.

The rearrangement links TRBV30 to TRBJ2-1, with 12 bases matching TRBD1. CDR1 GTSNPN and CDR2 SVGIG come from the germline V gene (reference sequence). The CDR3 has 14 amino acids. Unmatched junction bases numbered 4, after V lost 1 base and J lost 9 bases. CDR3: CAWSGGQGAVEQFF. CDR3 in DNA: TGTGCCTGGAGTGGGGGACAGGGGGCGGTTGAGCAGTTCTTC.

V and J are TRBV9 and TRBJ1-3; 9 nucleotides line up with TRBD1. Germline V CDR1 and CDR2: SGDLS, YYNGEE. The junction had 13 bases not matched to a gene; V was cut back by 4 bases and J by 8 bases. CDR3 length equals 16 residues. In DNA, the CDR3 is TGTGCCAGCAGCTCAAGGACAGGGGCGGCAAGGGACACCATATATTTT. It yields the protein CASSSRTGAARDTIYF. Drawing the rest from reference TRBV9 and TRBJ1-3, the complete variable domain is DSGVTQTPKHLITATGQRVTLRCSPRSGDLSVYWYQQSLDQGLQFLIQYYNGEERAKGNILERFSAQQFPDLHSELNLSSLELGDSALYFCASSSRTGAARDTIYFGEGSWLTVV.

The V and J genes are TRBV6-5 and TRBJ2-1, with D possibly being TRBD2 (5 bases). The V end was cut by 2 bases, the J end by 12 bases, with 11 bases between. Germline values: CDR1 MNHEY, CDR2 SVGAGI. The CDR3 is 12 amino acids. CDR3 coding DNA: TGTGCCAGCAGTTACGAGGGCATCAGGCAGTTCTTC. Protein sequence: CASSYEGIRQFF.

The rearrangement links TRBV27 to TRBJ2-2; D is uncertain. V was trimmed by 2 bases and J by 4 bases, leaving 11 bases between them. The CDR3 covers 15 residues. The germline CDR1 and CDR2 sequences are MNHEY and SMNVEV (reference sequence). The CDR3 DNA reads as TGTGCCAGCAGTTTAAACTCCGTGGTCACCGGGGAGCTGTTTTTT. Translating it yields CASSLNSVVTGELFF.

The V gene is TRBV6-4, the J gene TRBJ2-1, with 8 bases fitting TRBD1. CDR3 size: 16 residues. With 4 bases clipped from V and 2 bases from J, the junction kept 7 bases outside the gene matches. Germline V CDR1 and CDR2: MRHNA, SNTAGT. Here the CDR3 DNA reads TGTGCCAGCAGTGGTACCGGGACAGGAGCCTACAATGAGCAGTTCTTC. This sequence encodes CASSGTGTGAYNEQFF.

The chain uses TRBV5-1 and TRBJ2-7; 9 bases fit TRBD2. The ends lost 0 bases at V and 7 bases at J; junction bases unmatched: 8. This CDR3 has 15 amino acids. CDR1 and CDR2 from the germline V gene are SGHRS and YFSETQ. The CDR3 sequence is CASSLEVAGVREQYF. The CDR3 DNA reads TGCGCCAGCAGCTTGGAAGTAGCGGGAGTTCGTGAGCAGTACTTC.

The CDR3 nucleotides are TGTGCCAGCAGTGTAGGGGTCGAAAGAACTGAAGCTTTCTTT. Residues: CASSVGVERTEAFF. The V and J genes are TRBV6-5 and TRBJ1-1, with a tentative D call TRBD1 (5 bases). This CDR3 has 14 amino acids. Germline V gene sequence: CDR1 MNHEY, CDR2 SVGAGI. Trimming left V 5 bases short and J 5 bases short, with 15 bases between.

The J gene is TRBJ2-3, the V gene TRBV10-1; 9 bases are shared with TRBD2. The V segment lost 2 bases and the J segment 2 bases; nucleotides outside the gene matches: 5. The CDR3 has 16 amino acids. Germline V gene data show CDR1 as WNHNN and CDR2 as SYGVQD (reference sequence). CDR3 sequence reads: CASSEASGVHTDTQYF. CDR3 nucleotide sequence: TGCGCCAGCAGTGAGGCTAGCGGGGTTCACACAGATACGCAGTATTTT.

The rearrangement links TRBV7-9 to TRBJ1-5, with no clear D. The CDR3 extends over 17 amino acids. Germline V gene lookup returns CDR1 SEHNR and CDR2 FQNEAQ (reference sequence). Trimming removed 1 base from V and 2 bases from J, with 15 bases in between. DNA for the CDR3: TGTGCCAGCAGCTTAGATTTGGAAACTCGGGGCAATCAGCCCCAGCATTTT. Translating it yields CASSLDLETRGNQPQHF.

The V and J genes are TRBV5-4 and TRBJ2-1, with TRBD1 matching 10 bases. Germline V gene sequence: CDR1 SGHNT, CDR2 YYREEE (reference sequence). The CDR3 covers 19 residues. Trimming took 4 bases from V and 6 from J; bases not matched to a gene: 19. CDR3 nucleotide sequence: TGTGCCAGCAGCACCGGACAGGGGGAGCTATTTGGTTTCGCCAATGAGCAGTTCTTC. Amino acids: CASSTGQGELFGFANEQFF.

This rearrangement joins TRBV2 to TRBJ2-7; TRBD2 aligns across 8 bases. Trimming cost V 6 bases and J 4 bases; bases outside gene matches: 5. The CDR3 is 13 amino acids. The germline CDR1 and CDR2 sequences are SNHLY and FYNNEI. CDR3 coding DNA: TGTGCCAGCAGACGGACTAGCAGGTACGAGCAGTACTTC. This gives the protein CASRRTSRYEQYF. Combining the CDR3 with reference TRBV2 and TRBJ2-7 gives the whole variable domain EPEVTQTPSHQVTQMGQEVILRCVPISNHLYFYWYRQILGQKVEFLVSFYNNEISEKSEIFDDQFSVERPDGSNFTLKIRSTKLEDSAMYFCASRRTSRYEQYFGPGTRLTVT.

V and J are TRBV7-8 and TRBJ1-1; D gene ambiguous. This CDR3 has 12 amino acids. Germline CDR1 reads SGHVS; CDR2 reads FQNEAQ. Trimming shortened V by 3 bases and J by 5 bases, and 7 bases separated the two germline ends. CDR3: CASSFSETEAFF. DNA of the CDR3: TGTGCCAGCAGCTTCAGCGAGACTGAAGCTTTCTTT. The full variable domain, with the rest looked up from reference TRBV7-8 and TRBJ1-1, is GAGVSQSPRYKVAKRGQDVALRCDPISGHVSLFWYQQALGQGPEFLTYFQNEAQLDKSGLPSDRFFAERPEGSVSTLKIQRTQQEDSAVYLCASSFSETEAFFGQGTRLTVV.

The chain recombines TRBV30 with TRBJ1-5; D might be TRBD1 (6 bases). Germline V gene sequence: CDR1 GTSNPN, CDR2 SVGIG (reference sequence). The CDR3 loop spans 13 amino acids. The V gene lost 3 bases and the J gene lost 11 bases, with 17 bases spanning the gap. CDR3 region: CAWSRDTSKAQHF. In DNA, the CDR3 is TGTGCCTGGAGCCGGGACACATCGAAGGCCCAGCATTTT. The variable domain in full, with the rest retrieved from reference TRBV30 and TRBJ1-5, is SQTIHQWPATLVQPVGSPLSLECTVEGTSNPNLYWYRQAAGRGLQLLFYSVGIGQISSEVPQNLSASRPQDRQFILSSKKLLLSDSGFYLCAWSRDTSKAQHFGDGTRLSIL.

The CDR3 region is CASSLVGQGVNEQFF. Here the CDR3 DNA reads TGCGCCAGCAGCTTGGTGGGACAGGGGGTTAATGAGCAGTTCTTC. This chain connects TRBV5-1 to TRBJ2-1; 11 bases are shared with TRBD1. V shed 0 bases, J shed 7 bases, and the junction held 3 bases outside the gene matches. This CDR3 has 15 amino acids. Looked up from germline, CDR1 is SGHRS and CDR2 is YFSETQ.

The chain joins TRBV11-2 to TRBJ2-2, with 12 bases identical to TRBD2. This CDR3 has 16 amino acids. J was trimmed by 10 bases and V by 4 bases; bases with no gene match: 10. CDR1 SGHAT and CDR2 FQNNGV come from the germline V gene. CDR3 region: CASSSSSGRALAELFF. The CDR3, as DNA: TGTGCCAGCAGCTCCTCTAGCGGGAGGGCCTTGGCGGAGCTGTTTTTT. Full variable domain (remainder filled in from reference TRBV11-2 and TRBJ2-2): EAGVAQSPRYKIIEKRQSVAFWCNPISGHATLYWYQQILGQGPKLLIQFQNNGVVDDSQLPKDRFSAERLKGVDSTLKIQPAKLEDSAVYLCASSSSSGRALAELFFGEGSRLTVL.

The rearrangement links TRBV19 to TRBJ2-7; perhaps TRBD2 as D (6 bases). The ends were cut back, 6 bases at V and 2 bases at J, with 14 bases in the middle. CDR3 length: 14 amino acids. The V gene's germline CDR1 is LNHDA and CDR2 SQIVND (reference sequence). CDR3 amino acids: CASSPVGLPYEQYF. The DNA of the CDR3 is TGTGCCAGTAGCCCGGTGGGACTCCCCTACGAGCAGTACTTC.

The CDR3 region is CASSLAGGQTHYEQYF. CDR3 DNA: TGTGCCAGCAGCTTGGCCGGGGGACAGACTCATTACGAGCAGTACTTC. The rearrangement uses TRBV5-6 and TRBJ2-7, with a possible D match to TRBD1 (7 bases). The V gene's germline CDR1 is SGHDT and CDR2 YYEEEE. CDR3 length: 16 residues. The ends were cut back, 0 bases at V and 4 bases at J, with 17 bases in the middle. Variable domain in full (rest from reference TRBV5-6 and TRBJ2-7): DAGVTQSPTHLIKTRGQQVTLRCSPKSGHDTVSWYQQALGQGPQFIFQYYEEEERQRGNFPDRFSGHQFPNYSSELNVNALLLGDSALYLCASSLAGGQTHYEQYFGPGTRLTVT.

The gene calls are TRBV13 and TRBJ1-1, with D possibly matching TRBD1 (6 bases). The CDR3 runs to 15 residues. V gave up 5 bases and J gave up 4 bases, with 17 bases separating them. The V gene's germline CDR1 is PRHDT and CDR2 FYEKMQ (reference sequence). DNA for the CDR3: TGTGCCAGCAGCCACCCGTACGGGGGGCTCACTGAAGCTTTCTTT. Its translation: CASSHPYGGLTEAFF.

A remark on this clone: The sample has other DNA sequences that encode this CDR3 too. The V call is TRBV5-1, the J call TRBJ1-2; 11 bases agree with TRBD1. Trimming took 3 bases from V and 4 from J; bases not matched to a gene: 5. The germline gives CDR1 SGHRS, CDR2 YFSETQ. The CDR3 extends over 15 amino acids. The CDR3 spells CASSSGQGASYGYTF. The DNA of the CDR3 is TGCGCCAGCAGCTCCGGACAGGGGGCGAGCTATGGCTACACCTTC. Complete variable domain (other parts from reference TRBV5-1 and TRBJ1-2): KAGVTQTPRYLIKTRGQQVTLSCSPISGHRSVSWYQQTPGQGLQFLFEYFSETQRNKGNFPGRFSGRQFSNSRSEMNVSTLELGDSALYLCASSSGQGASYGYTFGSGTRLTVV.

The chain has TRBV9 and TRBJ2-2, with D possibly TRBD1 on 5 matching bases. V dropped 6 bases and J dropped 2 bases, with 20 bases sitting between them. CDR3 length equals 17 residues. Germline V gene data show CDR1 as SGDLS and CDR2 as YYNGEE. CDR3 in amino acids: CASNSRLGEINTGELFF. In nucleotides, the CDR3 is TGTGCCAGCAACTCTAGGCTAGGGGAAATTAACACCGGGGAGCTGTTTTTT.

This sequence joins TRBV5-1 and TRBJ1-4; 7 nucleotides agree with TRBD1. V lost 0 bases and J lost 0; bases outside the gene matches: 5. This CDR3 is built from 17 residues. The germline gives CDR1 SGHRS, CDR2 YFSETQ. The CDR3 reads CASSLGPGQTTNEKLFF. The CDR3 nucleotides read TGCGCCAGCAGCTTGGGTCCGGGACAGACAACTAATGAAAAACTGTTTTTT. The whole variable domain, filled in from reference TRBV5-1 and TRBJ1-4, reads KAGVTQTPRYLIKTRGQQVTLSCSPISGHRSVSWYQQTPGQGLQFLFEYFSETQRNKGNFPGRFSGRQFSNSRSEMNVSTLELGDSALYLCASSLGPGQTTNEKLFFGSGTQLSVL.

V is TRBV5-4 and J is TRBJ2-5; D call uncertain. V shed 0 bases and J shed 5 bases, with 5 bases lying between them. The CDR3 consists of 12 residues. Germline CDR1 and CDR2: SGHNT and YYREEE (reference sequence). The chain's CDR3 is CASSLARETQYF. The CDR3 nucleotides are TGTGCCAGCAGCTTGGCCAGGGAGACCCAGTACTTC.

J is TRBJ2-5 and V is TRBV6-5; 8 nucleotides align to TRBD2. The V gene end was trimmed by 5 bases and the J gene end by 0 bases; junction bases not matched to a gene: 5. This CDR3 comprises 15 residues. Germline-derived CDR1 and CDR2 are MNHEY and SVGAGI. This chain's CDR3 is CASSGSGANQETQYF. The CDR3 bases are TGTGCCAGCAGTGGTAGCGGGGCCAACCAAGAGACCCAGTACTTC.

J is TRBJ2-2 and V is TRBV18, with D maybe TRBD2 (6 bases). The CDR3 runs to 15 residues. Trimming pared 6 bases from V and 6 bases from J, leaving 17 bases between. Germline CDR1 is KGHSH and CDR2 is LQKENI. The CDR3 nucleotides read TGTGCCAGCTCGTCGACTAGTACCCGGTCCGGGGAGCTGTTTTTT. Its translation is CASSSTSTRSGELFF.